The sequence of this T cell receptor (beta chain) was determined in a study of blood T cell repertoires in COVID-19. The repertoire was sequenced with immunoSEQ multiplex PCR; TCRdb's copy has only in-frame clones and lacks some. The table has approximately 250,000 clones, about 87% seen once. The germline gives CDR1 ENHRY, CDR2 SYGVKD. With 7 bases clipped from V and 4 bases from J, the junction kept 7 bases outside the gene matches. CDR3 length: 14 amino acids. J is TRBJ2-5 and V is TRBV10-3; TRBD2 matches at 9 bases. Sequencing was performed on peripheral blood. This TCR was recovered from a human donor in a cohort sampled during active COVID-19. The CDR3 protein is CAINGGGAGETQYF. CDR3 coding DNA: TGTGCCATCAACGGCGGGGGGGCGGGAGAGACCCAGTACTTC.